Shown below are 21 T cell receptor beta chains from a single sample sequenced in a study of blood T cell repertoires in COVID-19. TCRdb keeps only in-frame clones here, not all; method: immunoSEQ multiplex PCR. In the table there are 25,000 to 35,000 clones, approximately 80% of which are singletons. What was sequenced was peripheral blood. The receptors here all came from a human donor in a cohort sampled during active COVID-19.

This chain links TRBV12-5 with TRBJ2-5, with D possibly matching TRBD1 (5 bases). V gave up 6 bases and J gave up 4 bases, with 6 bases separating them. This CDR3 is 11 amino acids long. Germline V gene lookup returns CDR1 LGHNT and CDR2 FRNRAP. CDR3: CASGTGETQYF. The CDR3 coding sequence is TGTGCTAGTGGAACAGGAGAGACCCAGTACTTC.

The genes are TRBV11-1 and TRBJ2-1; D not resolved. V was shortened by 5 bases and J by 5 bases, with 13 bases between the two germline ends. Germline-derived CDR1 and CDR2 are SGHAT and FQDESV (reference sequence). The CDR3 loop spans 14 amino acids. The CDR3, as DNA: TGTGCCAGCAGCCAACTATCAGTGCACAATGAGCAGTTCTTC. This translates into CASSQLSVHNEQFF.

The V and J genes are TRBV5-6 and TRBJ2-6; no firm D call. Trimming shortened V by 2 bases and J by 2 bases, and 8 bases separated the two germline ends. This CDR3 region has 15 residues. Germline V CDR1 and CDR2: SGHDT, YYEEEE. The CDR3 nucleotides read TGTGCCAGCAGCTTTTTGGCGGCTGGGGCCAACGTCCTGACTTTC. Amino acids: CASSFLAAGANVLTF.

The CDR3 spells CASSLAAGRTEAFF. The CDR3 nucleotides are TGCGCCAGCAGCCTCGCGGCAGGGAGGACTGAAGCTTTCTTT. This chain connects TRBV4-1 to TRBJ1-1; a weak D match, TRBD1 (5 bases). In germline, CDR1 is MGHRA, CDR2 YSYEKL. This CDR3 contains 14 residues. Trimming took off 4 bases at V and 5 bases at J, with 14 bases between the two ends.

Remarks on this clone: A read error is possible here, since a much larger clone lies one base away. J is TRBJ1-3 and V is TRBV7-9, with TRBD1 matching 12 bases. Germline V CDR1 and CDR2: SEHNR, FQNEAQ (reference sequence). With 6 bases clipped from V and 4 bases from J, the junction kept 4 bases outside the gene matches. The CDR3 runs 15 residues. Here the CDR3 reads CASSWDRGRGNTIYF. The CDR3 DNA follows: TGTGCCAGCAGTTGGGACAGGGGGCGAGGAAACACCATATATTTT.

The J gene is TRBJ2-7, the V gene TRBV28; possibly TRBD1 for D (6 bases). Deletions cut 7 bases from V and 6 bases from J, with 22 bases between. Germline loops: CDR1 MDHEN, CDR2 SYDVKM. The CDR3 runs 15 residues. The CDR3 DNA reads as TGTGCCAGCACCCCTCCCCCAGGGGTTATCCCCGAGCAGTACTTC. Translation gives CASTPPPGVIPEQYF.

The J gene is TRBJ2-3, the V gene TRBV11-3; 8 nucleotides align to TRBD2. Germline-derived CDR1 and CDR2 are SGHNT and YENEEA. The CDR3 spans 15 residues. The J segment lost 7 bases and the V segment lost 5 bases, leaving 11 bases of the junction unmatched. DNA of the CDR3: TGTGCCAGCAGCACGACCGGGACTAGGTCCAATACGCAGTATTTT. Protein product: CASSTTGTRSNTQYF.

The V call is TRBV14, the J call TRBJ1-6; maybe TRBD1 (5 bases). The CDR3 sequence is 15 residues long. Looked up from germline, CDR1 is SGHDN and CDR2 is FVKESK. V gave up 6 bases and J gave up 4 bases, with 13 bases separating them. The CDR3 here is CASRSGGLYNSPLHF. CDR3 coding DNA: TGTGCCAGCAGGAGCGGGGGTTTATATAATTCACCCCTCCACTTT. Combining the CDR3 with reference TRBV14 and TRBJ1-6 gives the whole variable domain EAGVTQFPSHSVIEKGQTVTLRCDPISGHDNLYWYRRVMGKEIKFLLHFVKESKQDESGMPNNRFLAERTGGTYSTLKVQPAELEDSGVYFCASRSGGLYNSPLHFGNGTRLTVT.

The chain links TRBV4-1 to TRBJ2-2; weak D call: TRBD2 (6 bases). Trimming stripped 10 bases from V and 4 bases from J, with 19 bases between. The V gene's germline CDR1 is MGHRA and CDR2 YSYEKL. CDR3 length: 15 amino acids. DNA of the CDR3: TGCGCCACCAACGACGGGGGACTTACCACCGGGGAGCTGTTTTTT. Translated: CATNDGGLTTGELFF.

The chain couples TRBV30 to TRBJ1-5, with D uncertain. Trimming removed 1 base at V and 4 bases at J, with 11 bases between. This CDR3 has 14 amino acids. From germline, CDR1 is GTSNPN and CDR2 SVGIG (reference sequence). The CDR3 nucleotides read TGTGCCTGGAGTGCGGGAGACGTAAATCAGCCCCAGCATTTT. Protein: CAWSAGDVNQPQHF. The full variable domain, with the rest looked up from reference TRBV30 and TRBJ1-5, is SQTIHQWPATLVQPVGSPLSLECTVEGTSNPNLYWYRQAAGRGLQLLFYSVGIGQISSEVPQNLSASRPQDRQFILSSKKLLLSDSGFYLCAWSAGDVNQPQHFGDGTRLSIL.

The rearrangement links TRBV6-5 to TRBJ1-6, with 11 bases identical to TRBD1. From germline, CDR1 is MNHEY and CDR2 SVGAGI. The V segment lost 6 bases and the J segment 10 bases; nucleotides outside the gene matches: 2. CDR3 length equals 13 residues. CDR3 coding DNA: TGTGCCAGCAGGGGACAGGGGGAATCACCCCTCCACTTT. Protein product: CASRGQGESPLHF.

The rearrangement joins TRBV29-1 to TRBJ1-1; D gene uncertain. CDR3 length: 9 amino acids. From germline, CDR1 is SQVTM and CDR2 ANQGSEA. Trimming removed 3 bases at V and 10 bases at J, with 6 bases between. The CDR3 DNA reads TGCAGCGTTGATGAGGGAGCTTTCTTT. Its translation: CSVDEGAFF. The variable domain in full, with the rest retrieved from reference TRBV29-1 and TRBJ1-1, is SAVISQKPSRDICQRGTSLTIQCQVDSQVTMMFWYRQQPGQSLTLIATANQGSEATYESGFVIDKFPISRPNLTFSTLTVSNMSPEDSSIYLCSVDEGAFFGQGTRLTVV.

The chain joins TRBV3-1 (or the pseudogene TRBV3-2) to TRBJ2-4; 9 nucleotides agree with TRBD1. CDR3 length: 16 amino acids. The V gene end was trimmed by 3 bases and the J gene end by 4 bases; junction bases not matched to a gene: 7. The germline V gene encodes CDR1 LGHDT and CDR2 YNNKEL (reference sequence). The DNA for the CDR3 is TGTGCCAGCAGCCATTCCGGACAGGGGCTAAAAAACATTCAGTACTTC. This gives the protein CASSHSGQGLKNIQYF.

The rearrangement uses TRBV27 and TRBJ2-5; maybe TRBD2 (6 bases). V lost 5 bases to trimming and J lost 5 bases, with 15 bases between them. The V gene's germline CDR1 is MNHEY and CDR2 SMNVEV (reference sequence). CDR3 length: 14 amino acids. CDR3 loop: CASSPASRGETQYF. CDR3 coding DNA: TGTGCCAGCAGTCCCGCCTCCCGGGGGGAGACCCAGTACTTC.

This rearrangement joins TRBV5-1 to TRBJ1-5, with D unclear. CDR1 is SGHRS, CDR2 YFSETQ, per germline. The CDR3 runs to 21 residues. V lost 5 bases, J lost 0 bases, and 30 bases lay in between. The DNA of the CDR3 is TGCGCCAGCAGAGCTCTACGGTCCGAGGGCAGGTTCCATTTTAGCAATCAGCCCCAGCATTTT. Protein sequence: CASRALRSEGRFHFSNQPQHF.

V is TRBV9 and J is TRBJ2-3, with D possibly being TRBD1 (5 bases). This CDR3 contains 16 residues. The germline gives CDR1 SGDLS, CDR2 YYNGEE. The germline V and J ends were trimmed by 4 bases and 0 bases, with 15 bases remaining between them. The CDR3: CASSSTDIFSTDTQYF. CDR3 nucleotides: TGTGCCAGCAGCTCGACAGACATCTTTAGCACAGATACGCAGTATTTT.

The gene calls are TRBV5-5 and TRBJ2-2, with D possibly matching TRBD2 (6 bases). Trimming took off 0 bases at V and 2 bases at J, with 8 bases between the two ends. The CDR3 has 15 residues. Germline CDR1 and CDR2: SGHKS and YYEKEE (reference sequence). The CDR3 region is CASSLGLGNTGELFF. CDR3 coding DNA: TGTGCCAGCAGCTTGGGACTAGGTAACACCGGGGAGCTGTTTTTT.

The chain uses TRBV9 and TRBJ1-1; 12 bases agree with TRBD1. V trimming: 0 bases; J trimming: 3 bases; junction bases outside the gene matches: 3. Germline V gene data show CDR1 as SGDLS and CDR2 as YYNGEE. The CDR3 has 16 amino acids. CDR3 protein: CASSVGGTGGHTEAFF. The CDR3 region has the DNA TGTGCCAGCAGCGTAGGGGGGACAGGGGGCCACACTGAAGCTTTCTTT.

This rearrangement joins TRBV7-2 to TRBJ2-7; D may be TRBD1 (5 bases). Looked up from germline, CDR1 is SGHTA and CDR2 is FQGNSA. V was shortened by 1 base and J by 6 bases, with 16 bases between the two germline ends. The CDR3 sequence is 15 residues long. The CDR3 region has the DNA TGTGCCAGCAGCTTAGGAGTGGTGACAGTTTCCGAGCAGTACTTC. It encodes CASSLGVVTVSEQYF.

The V gene is TRBV4-1, the J gene TRBJ1-5, with 7 bases lining up with TRBD1. The CDR3 extends over 15 amino acids. V shed 4 bases and J 6 bases; nucleotides not matched to a gene: 9. Germline-derived CDR1 and CDR2 are MGHRA and YSYEKL. CDR3 sequence (DNA): TGCGCCAGCAGCCTTGCCCCGCCAGGGGGTCAGCCCCAGCATTTT. It encodes CASSLAPPGGQPQHF.

The chain links TRBV18 to TRBJ2-1, with D possibly being TRBD1 (5 bases). Germline CDR1 is KGHSH and CDR2 is LQKENI. The CDR3 is 17 amino acids. Trimming took 0 bases from V and 7 from J, leaving 19 bases between them. The CDR3 protein is CASSPPARGRYGNEQFF. DNA for the CDR3: TGTGCCAGCTCACCACCGGCTAGGGGTAGGTACGGGAATGAGCAGTTCTTC.